This record looks at one TCR beta chain sequence and its context. The antigen is undetermined. Assay: immunoSEQ multiplex PCR; the TCRdb copy retains only in-frame clones and omits some. Of 300,000 to 350,000 clones detected, roughly 70% appear once; the ten largest clones hold roughly a tenth. This entry belongs to a study of shared clonotypes between healthy human individuals. General study points: The donor pool, a small one, limited the genetic and exposure-history diversity represented.

J was trimmed by 5 bases and V by 6 bases; bases with no gene match: 5. The CDR3 contains 14 residues. The germline gives CDR1 MNHEY, CDR2 SVGAGI. This receptor was obtained from a man aged 25-45 years in good health. The chain is built from TRBV6-5 and TRBJ2-1; 9 nucleotides match TRBD1. The sequencing input was memory CD4+ T cells sorted from blood. Subset: CD45RA-negative fraction. CDR3 nucleotides: TGTGCCAGCAGCCTACAGGGGGCCCACAATGAGCAGTTCTTC. As protein: CASSLQGAHNEQFF.